This entry concerns a single T cell receptor (beta chain). What it binds is not known. Assay used: immunoSEQ multiplex PCR; TCRdb lists only in-frame clones, some missing. This sample has approximately 100,000 clones, with around nine tenths found just once. This record belongs to a study of identifying expanded T cells in peripheral blood. Points from the study as a whole: Across healthy donors, higher total template counts meant significantly greater approximately 2-week count variance. Technical replicates showed approximately 1.2 changed clones; approximately two weeks around 15; four weeks 19.

Healthy donors had no documented immune events, such as infections, while sampled. The origin of this receptor is a person aged 18 to 70 in good health. Sequenced material: blood.

The chain's CDR3 is CASRMAAENEKLFF. The CDR3 DNA is TGTGCCAGCAGGATGGCGGCGGAAAATGAAAAACTGTTTTTT. The chain is built from TRBV28 and TRBJ1-4; D gene unclear. With 6 bases removed from V and 5 bases from J, the gap between germline ends came to 13 bases. In germline, CDR1 is MDHEN, CDR2 SYDVKM. The CDR3 sequence is 14 residues long.